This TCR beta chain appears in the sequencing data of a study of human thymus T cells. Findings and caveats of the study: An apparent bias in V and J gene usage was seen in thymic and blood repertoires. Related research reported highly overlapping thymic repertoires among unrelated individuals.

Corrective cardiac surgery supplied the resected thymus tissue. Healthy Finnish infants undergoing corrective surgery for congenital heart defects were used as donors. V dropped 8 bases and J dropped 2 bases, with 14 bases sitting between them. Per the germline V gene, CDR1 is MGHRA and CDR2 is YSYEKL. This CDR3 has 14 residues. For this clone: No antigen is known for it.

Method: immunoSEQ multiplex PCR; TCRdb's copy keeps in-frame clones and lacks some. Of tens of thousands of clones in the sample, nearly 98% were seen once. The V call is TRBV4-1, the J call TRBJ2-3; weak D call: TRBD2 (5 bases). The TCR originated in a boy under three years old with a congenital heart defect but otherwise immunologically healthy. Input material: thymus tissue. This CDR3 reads CASAGRADTDTQYF. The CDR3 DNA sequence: TGCGCCAGCGCGGGTCGAGCGGACACAGATACGCAGTATTTT.